The clone carrying this T cell receptor (beta chain) was counted ten times or more. The data were obtained in a study of identical twins. The CDR3 spans 13 residues. With 6 bases clipped from V and 2 bases from J, the junction kept 3 bases outside the gene matches. Among all donors, each was a healthy Caucasian. TCRdb itself ran the 5' RACE reads through MiXCR, one entry per CDR3 protein. Among about 530,000 distinct CDR3 sequences listed, 12% to 15% were seen once. These data were also filed under a second study, of yellow fever vaccine responses in identical twins.

The chain couples TRBV12-3 or TRBV12-4 to TRBJ1-2; 7 positions agree with TRBD1. Material for sequencing was CD4+ T cells sorted from blood. This clonotype was obtained from a woman younger than 30 in good health. The chain's CDR3 is CASSPTGNYGYTF. CDR3 coding DNA: TGTGCCAGCAGCCCGACAGGGAACTATGGCTACACCTTC.